The TCR beta chain under discussion was sequenced for a study of T cell repertoires in cytomegalovirus infection. With 7 bases clipped from V and 4 bases from J, the junction kept 6 bases outside the gene matches. Looked up from germline, CDR1 is SGHTA and CDR2 is FQGNSA. The CDR3 covers 14 residues. TCRdb ran MiXCR on the reads and lists one entry per CDR3 protein. The sample carries a few hundred thousand distinct CDR3 sequences, over 35% recorded once. Details on this clonotype: Its antigen is not known.

This chain connects TRBV7-2 to TRBJ2-2; 7 bases align to TRBD1. The clonotype originates from a human donor in good health (CMV status not recorded). Some clones in this sample may be carry-over from other donors' samples. The sample in question was cultured PBMCs, obtained from culture after CMV antigen stimulation. The CDR3, as DNA: TGTGCCAGCAACAAAGACAGGGTCACCGGGGAGCTGTTTTTT. Its translation is CASNKDRVTGELFF.